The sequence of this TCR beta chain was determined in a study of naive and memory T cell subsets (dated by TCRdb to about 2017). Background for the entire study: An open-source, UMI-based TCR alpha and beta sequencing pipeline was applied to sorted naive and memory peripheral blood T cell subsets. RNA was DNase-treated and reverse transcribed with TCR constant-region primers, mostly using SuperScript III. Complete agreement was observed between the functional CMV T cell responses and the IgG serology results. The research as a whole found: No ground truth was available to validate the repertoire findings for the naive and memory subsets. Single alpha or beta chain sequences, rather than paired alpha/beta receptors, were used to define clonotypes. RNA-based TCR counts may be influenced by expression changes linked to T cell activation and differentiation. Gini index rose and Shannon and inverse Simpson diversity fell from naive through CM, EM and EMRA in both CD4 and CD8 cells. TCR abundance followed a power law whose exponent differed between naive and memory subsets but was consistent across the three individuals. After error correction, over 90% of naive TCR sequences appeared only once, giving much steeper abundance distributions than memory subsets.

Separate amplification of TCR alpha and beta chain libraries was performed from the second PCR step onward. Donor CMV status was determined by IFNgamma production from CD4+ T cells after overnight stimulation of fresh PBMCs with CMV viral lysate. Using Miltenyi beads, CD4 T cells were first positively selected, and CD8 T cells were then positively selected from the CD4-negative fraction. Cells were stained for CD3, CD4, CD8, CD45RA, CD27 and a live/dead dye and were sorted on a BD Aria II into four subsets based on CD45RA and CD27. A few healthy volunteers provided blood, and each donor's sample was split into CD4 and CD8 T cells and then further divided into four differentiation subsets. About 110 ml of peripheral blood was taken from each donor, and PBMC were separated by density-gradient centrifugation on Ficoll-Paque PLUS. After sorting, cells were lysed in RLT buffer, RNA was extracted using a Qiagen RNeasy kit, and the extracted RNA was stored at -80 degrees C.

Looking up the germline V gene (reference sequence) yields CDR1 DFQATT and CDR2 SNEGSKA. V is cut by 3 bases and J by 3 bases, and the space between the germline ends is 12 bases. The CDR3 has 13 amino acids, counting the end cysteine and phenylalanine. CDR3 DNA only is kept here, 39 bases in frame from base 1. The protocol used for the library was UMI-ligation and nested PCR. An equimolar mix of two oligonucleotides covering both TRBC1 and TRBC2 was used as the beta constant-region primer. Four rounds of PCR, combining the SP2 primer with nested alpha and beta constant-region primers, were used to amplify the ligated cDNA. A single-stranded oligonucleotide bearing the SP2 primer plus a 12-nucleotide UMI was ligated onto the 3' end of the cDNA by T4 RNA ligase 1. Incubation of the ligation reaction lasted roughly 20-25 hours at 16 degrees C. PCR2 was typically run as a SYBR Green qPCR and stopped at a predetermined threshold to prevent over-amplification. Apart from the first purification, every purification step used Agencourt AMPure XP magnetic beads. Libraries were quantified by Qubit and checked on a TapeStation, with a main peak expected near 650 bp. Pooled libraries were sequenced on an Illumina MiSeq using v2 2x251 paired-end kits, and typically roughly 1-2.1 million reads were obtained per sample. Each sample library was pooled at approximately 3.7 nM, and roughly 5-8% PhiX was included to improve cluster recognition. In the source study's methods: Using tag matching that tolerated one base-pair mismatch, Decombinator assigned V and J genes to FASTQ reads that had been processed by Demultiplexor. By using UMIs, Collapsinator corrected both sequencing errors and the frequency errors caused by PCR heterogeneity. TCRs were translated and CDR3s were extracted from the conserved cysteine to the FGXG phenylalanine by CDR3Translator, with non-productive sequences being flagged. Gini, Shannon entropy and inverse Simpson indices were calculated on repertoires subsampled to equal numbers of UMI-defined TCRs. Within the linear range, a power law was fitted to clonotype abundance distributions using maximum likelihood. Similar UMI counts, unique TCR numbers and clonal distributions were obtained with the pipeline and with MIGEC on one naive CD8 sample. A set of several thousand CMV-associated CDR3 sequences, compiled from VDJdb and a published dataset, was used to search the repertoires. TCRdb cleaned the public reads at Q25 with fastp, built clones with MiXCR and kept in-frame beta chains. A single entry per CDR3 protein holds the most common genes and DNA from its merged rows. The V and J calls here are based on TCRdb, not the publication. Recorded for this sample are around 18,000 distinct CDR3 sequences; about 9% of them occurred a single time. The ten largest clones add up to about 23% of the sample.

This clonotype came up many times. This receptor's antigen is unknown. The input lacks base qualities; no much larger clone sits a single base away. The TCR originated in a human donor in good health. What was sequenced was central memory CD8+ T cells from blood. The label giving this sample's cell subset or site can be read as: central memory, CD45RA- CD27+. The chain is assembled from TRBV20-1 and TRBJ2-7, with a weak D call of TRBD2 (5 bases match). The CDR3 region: CSARGERDYEQYF. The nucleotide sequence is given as TGCAGTGCTAGGGGAGAGCGTGACTACGAGCAGTACTTC.